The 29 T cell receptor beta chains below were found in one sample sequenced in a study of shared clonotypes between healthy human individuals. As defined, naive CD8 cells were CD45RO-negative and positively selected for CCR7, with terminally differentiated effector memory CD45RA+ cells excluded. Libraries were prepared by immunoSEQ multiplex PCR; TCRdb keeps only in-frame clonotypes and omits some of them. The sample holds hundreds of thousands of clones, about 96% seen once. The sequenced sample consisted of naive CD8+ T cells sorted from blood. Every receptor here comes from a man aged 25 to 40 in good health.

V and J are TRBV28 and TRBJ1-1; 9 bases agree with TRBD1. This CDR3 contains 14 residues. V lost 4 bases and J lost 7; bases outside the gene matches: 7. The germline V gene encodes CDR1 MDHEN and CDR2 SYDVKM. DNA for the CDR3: TGTGCCAGCAGTTCGCTACAGGGGGCGGTTGAAGCTTTCTTT. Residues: CASSSLQGAVEAFF.

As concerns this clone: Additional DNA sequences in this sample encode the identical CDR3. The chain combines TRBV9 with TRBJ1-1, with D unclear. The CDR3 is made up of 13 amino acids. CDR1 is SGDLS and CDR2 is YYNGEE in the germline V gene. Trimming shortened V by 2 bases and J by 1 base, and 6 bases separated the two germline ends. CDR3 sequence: CASSVGENTEAFF. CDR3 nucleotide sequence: TGTGCCAGCAGCGTGGGCGAGAACACTGAAGCTTTCTTT.

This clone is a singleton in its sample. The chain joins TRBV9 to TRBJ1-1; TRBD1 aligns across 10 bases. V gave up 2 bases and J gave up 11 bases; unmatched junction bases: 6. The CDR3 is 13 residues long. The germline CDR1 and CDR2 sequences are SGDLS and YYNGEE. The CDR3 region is CASSVVTGGEAFF. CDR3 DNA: TGTGCCAGCAGCGTCGTGACAGGGGGCGAGGCTTTCTTT.

The DNA of the CDR3 is TGTGCCATCAGTGAGGGGAACAGGGGGCGCGTGCCCAATGAGCAGTTCTTC. Its protein product is CAISEGNRGRVPNEQFF. The V and J genes are TRBV10-3 and TRBJ2-1; 9 bases are shared with TRBD1. With V trimmed by 2 bases and J by 6 bases, 11 bases remained unmatched. CDR1 and CDR2 from the germline V gene are ENHRY and SYGVKD. The length of the CDR3 is 17 residues.

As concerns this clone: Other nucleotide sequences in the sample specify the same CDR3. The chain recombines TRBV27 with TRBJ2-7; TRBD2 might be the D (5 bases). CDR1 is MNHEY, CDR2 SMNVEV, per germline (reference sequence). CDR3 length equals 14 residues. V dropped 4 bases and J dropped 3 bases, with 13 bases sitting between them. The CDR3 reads CASSSLDSSYEQYF. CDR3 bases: TGTGCCAGCAGTTCCTTGGACTCGAGCTACGAGCAGTACTTC.

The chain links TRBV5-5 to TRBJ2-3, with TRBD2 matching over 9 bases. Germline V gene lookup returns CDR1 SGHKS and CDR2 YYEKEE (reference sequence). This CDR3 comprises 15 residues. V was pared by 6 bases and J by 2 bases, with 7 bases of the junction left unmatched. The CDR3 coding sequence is TGTGCCAGCACCCCTCCGGGACTAGCCACAGATACGCAGTATTTT. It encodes CASTPPGLATDTQYF.

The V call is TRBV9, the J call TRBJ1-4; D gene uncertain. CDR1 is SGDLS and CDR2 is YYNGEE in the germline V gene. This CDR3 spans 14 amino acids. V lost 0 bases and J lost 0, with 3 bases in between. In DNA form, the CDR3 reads TGTGCCAGCAGCGTAGGGTCAACTAATGAAAAACTGTTTTTT. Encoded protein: CASSVGSTNEKLFF. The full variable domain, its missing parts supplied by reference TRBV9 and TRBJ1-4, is DSGVTQTPKHLITATGQRVTLRCSPRSGDLSVYWYQQSLDQGLQFLIQYYNGEERAKGNILERFSAQQFPDLHSELNLSSLELGDSALYFCASSVGSTNEKLFFGSGTQLSVL.

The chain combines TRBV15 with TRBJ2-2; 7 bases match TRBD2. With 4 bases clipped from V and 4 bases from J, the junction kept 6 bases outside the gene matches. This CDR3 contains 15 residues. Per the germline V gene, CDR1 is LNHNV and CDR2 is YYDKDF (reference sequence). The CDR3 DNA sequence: TGTGCCACCAGCATGGGAGGGACGGCCACCGGGGAGCTGTTTTTT. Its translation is CATSMGGTATGELFF.

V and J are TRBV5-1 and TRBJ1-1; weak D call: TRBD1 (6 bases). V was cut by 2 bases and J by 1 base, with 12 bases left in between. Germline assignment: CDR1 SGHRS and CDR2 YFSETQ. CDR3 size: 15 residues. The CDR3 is CASSFLDSSNTEAFF. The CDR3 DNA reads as TGCGCCAGCAGCTTTCTGGACAGCTCGAACACTGAAGCTTTCTTT.

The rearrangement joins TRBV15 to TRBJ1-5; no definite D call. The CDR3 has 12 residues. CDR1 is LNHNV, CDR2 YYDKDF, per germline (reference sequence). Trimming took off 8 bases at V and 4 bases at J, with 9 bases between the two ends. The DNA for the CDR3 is TGTGCCACCTCATCTGGGAATCAGCCCCAGCATTTT. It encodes CATSSGNQPQHF.

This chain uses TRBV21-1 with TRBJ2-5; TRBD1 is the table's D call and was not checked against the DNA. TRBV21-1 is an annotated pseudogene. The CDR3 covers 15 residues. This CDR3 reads CASSNTHVTEGTQYF. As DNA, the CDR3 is TGTGCCAGCAGCAATACTCATGTGACAGAAGGGACCCAGTACTTC.

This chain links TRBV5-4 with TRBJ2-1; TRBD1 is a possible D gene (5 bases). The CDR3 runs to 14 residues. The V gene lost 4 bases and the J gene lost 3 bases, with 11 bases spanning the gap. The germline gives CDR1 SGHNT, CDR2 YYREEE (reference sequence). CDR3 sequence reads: CASSDSRSYNEQFF. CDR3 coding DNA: TGTGCCAGCAGCGACAGTAGGAGCTACAATGAGCAGTTCTTC.

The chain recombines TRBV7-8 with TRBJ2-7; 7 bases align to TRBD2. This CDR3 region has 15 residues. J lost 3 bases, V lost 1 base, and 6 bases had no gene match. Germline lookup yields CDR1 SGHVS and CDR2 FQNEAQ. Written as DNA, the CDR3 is TGTGCCAGCAGCTTAGTTGCGGGAGTGGGCTACGAGCAGTACTTC. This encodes CASSLVAGVGYEQYF.

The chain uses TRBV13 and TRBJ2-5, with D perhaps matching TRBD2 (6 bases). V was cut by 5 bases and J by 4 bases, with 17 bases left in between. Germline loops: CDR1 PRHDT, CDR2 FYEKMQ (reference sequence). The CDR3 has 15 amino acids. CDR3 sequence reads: CASSEWDLGGETQYF. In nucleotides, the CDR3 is TGTGCCAGCAGCGAGTGGGACCTGGGGGGAGAGACCCAGTACTTC.

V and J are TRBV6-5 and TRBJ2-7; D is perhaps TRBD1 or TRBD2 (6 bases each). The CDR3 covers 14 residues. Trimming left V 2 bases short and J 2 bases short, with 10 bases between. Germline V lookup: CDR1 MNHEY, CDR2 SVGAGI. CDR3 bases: TGTGCCAGCAGTTACAACGGGGGCCCCTACGAGCAGTACTTC. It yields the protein CASSYNGGPYEQYF.

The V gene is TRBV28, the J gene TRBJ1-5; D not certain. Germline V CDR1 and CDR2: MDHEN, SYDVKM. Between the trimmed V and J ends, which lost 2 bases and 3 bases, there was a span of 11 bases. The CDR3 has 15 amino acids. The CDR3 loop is CASSLSDRVNQPQHF. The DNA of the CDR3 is TGTGCCAGCAGTTTAAGTGACCGTGTCAATCAGCCCCAGCATTTT.

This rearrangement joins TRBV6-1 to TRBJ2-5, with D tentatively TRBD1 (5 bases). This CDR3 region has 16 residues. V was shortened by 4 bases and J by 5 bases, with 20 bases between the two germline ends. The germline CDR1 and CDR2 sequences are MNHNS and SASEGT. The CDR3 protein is CASSASSGAFYETQYF. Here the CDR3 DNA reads TGTGCCAGCAGTGCGTCCAGTGGGGCGTTTTATGAGACCCAGTACTTC.

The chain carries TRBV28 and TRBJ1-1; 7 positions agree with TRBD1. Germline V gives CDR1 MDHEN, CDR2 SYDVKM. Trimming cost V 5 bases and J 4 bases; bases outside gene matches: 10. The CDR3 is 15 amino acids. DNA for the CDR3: TGTGCCAGCAGTATGCCATACAGGGGAACCACTGAAGCTTTCTTT. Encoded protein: CASSMPYRGTTEAFF.

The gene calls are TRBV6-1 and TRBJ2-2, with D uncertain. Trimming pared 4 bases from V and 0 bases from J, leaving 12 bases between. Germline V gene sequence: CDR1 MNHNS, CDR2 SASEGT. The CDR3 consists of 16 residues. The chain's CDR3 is CASSGVWLSNTGELFF. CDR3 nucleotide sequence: TGTGCCAGCAGTGGGGTATGGCTCTCGAACACCGGGGAGCTGTTTTTT.

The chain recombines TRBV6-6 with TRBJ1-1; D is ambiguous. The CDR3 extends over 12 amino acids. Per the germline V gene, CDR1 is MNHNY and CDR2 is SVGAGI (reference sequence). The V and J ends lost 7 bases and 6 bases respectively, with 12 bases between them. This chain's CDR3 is CASTYLEPEAFF. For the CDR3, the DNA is TGTGCCAGCACCTACCTGGAACCTGAAGCTTTCTTT.

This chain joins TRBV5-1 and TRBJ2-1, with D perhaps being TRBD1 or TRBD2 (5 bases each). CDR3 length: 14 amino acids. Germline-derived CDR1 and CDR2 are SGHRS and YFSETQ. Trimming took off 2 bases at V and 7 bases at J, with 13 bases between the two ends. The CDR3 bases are TGCGCCAGCAGCTTTCGGGACCCAGGGAATGAGCAGTTCTTC. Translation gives CASSFRDPGNEQFF. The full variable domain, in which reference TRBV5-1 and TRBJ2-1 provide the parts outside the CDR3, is KAGVTQTPRYLIKTRGQQVTLSCSPISGHRSVSWYQQTPGQGLQFLFEYFSETQRNKGNFPGRFSGRQFSNSRSEMNVSTLELGDSALYLCASSFRDPGNEQFFGPGTRLTVL.

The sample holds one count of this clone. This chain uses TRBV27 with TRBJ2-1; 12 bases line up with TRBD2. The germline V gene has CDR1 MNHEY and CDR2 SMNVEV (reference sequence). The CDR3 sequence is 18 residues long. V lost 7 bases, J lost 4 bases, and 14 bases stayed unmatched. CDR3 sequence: CASTFRTSGKYPYNEQFF. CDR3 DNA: TGTGCCAGCACCTTCCGGACTAGCGGGAAGTACCCGTACAATGAGCAGTTCTTC.

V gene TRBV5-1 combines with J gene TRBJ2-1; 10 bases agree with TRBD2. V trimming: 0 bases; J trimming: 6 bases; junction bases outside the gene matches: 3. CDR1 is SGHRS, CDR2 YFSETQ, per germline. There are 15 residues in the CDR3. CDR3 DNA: TGCGCCAGCAGCTTGGAAGCGGGAGGGCCCAATGAGCAGTTCTTC. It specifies CASSLEAGGPNEQFF.

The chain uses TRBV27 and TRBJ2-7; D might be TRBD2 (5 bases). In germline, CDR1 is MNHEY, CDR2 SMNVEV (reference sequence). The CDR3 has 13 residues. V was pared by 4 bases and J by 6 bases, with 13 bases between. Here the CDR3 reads CASSSNVGGEQYF. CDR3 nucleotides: TGTGCCAGCAGTTCTAATGTCGGAGGCGAGCAGTACTTC.

The CDR3 nucleotides are TGTGCCTGGAGTGTACTAAGGAACGAGCAGTACTTC. As protein: CAWSVLRNEQYF. The chain combines TRBV30 with TRBJ2-7; D is undetermined. Per germline, CDR1 GTSNPN and CDR2 SVGIG (reference sequence). V lost 0 bases and J 5 bases, leaving 8 bases between the germline ends. The CDR3 has 12 residues.

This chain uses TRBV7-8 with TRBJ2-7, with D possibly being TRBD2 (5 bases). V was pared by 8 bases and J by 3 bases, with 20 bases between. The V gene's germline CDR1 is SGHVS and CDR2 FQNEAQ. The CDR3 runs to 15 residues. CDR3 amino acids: CASSPRGSLGYEQYF. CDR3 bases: TGTGCCAGCTCCCCCCGGGGAAGTTTAGGCTACGAGCAGTACTTC.

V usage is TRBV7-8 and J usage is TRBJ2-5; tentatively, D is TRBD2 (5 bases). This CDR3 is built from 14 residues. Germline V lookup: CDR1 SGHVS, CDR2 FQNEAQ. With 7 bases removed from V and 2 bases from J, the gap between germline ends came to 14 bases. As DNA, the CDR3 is TGTGCCAGCATCCCAGCGGAACGACAAGAGACCCAGTACTTC. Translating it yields CASIPAERQETQYF.

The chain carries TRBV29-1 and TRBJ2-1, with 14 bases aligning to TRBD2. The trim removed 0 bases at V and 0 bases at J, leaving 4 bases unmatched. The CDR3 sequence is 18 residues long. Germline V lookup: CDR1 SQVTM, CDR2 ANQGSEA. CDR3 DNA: TGCAGCGTTGAAGATGGACTAGCGGGAGGAAGCTCCTACAATGAGCAGTTCTTC. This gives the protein CSVEDGLAGGSSYNEQFF.

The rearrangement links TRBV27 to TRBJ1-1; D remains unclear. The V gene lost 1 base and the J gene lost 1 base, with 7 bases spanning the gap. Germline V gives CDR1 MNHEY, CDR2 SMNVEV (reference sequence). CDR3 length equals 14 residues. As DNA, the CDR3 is TGTGCCAGCAGTTTATTGGCAGGGAACACTGAAGCTTTCTTT. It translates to CASSLLAGNTEAFF.